Below, one TCR beta chain is given with its context. Its antigen is still unknown. No base quality values were provided; no much bigger clone lies one nucleotide off. One collaborating source in Seattle enrolled patients while the patients were actively infected and followed the patients over time throughout the course of disease. Collaborating institutions collected whole blood in K2EDTA tubes following their own protocols. For TCRbeta analysis, collaborators shipped samples in one of three forms: frozen whole blood, isolated PBMCs, or DNA extracted from either of those sample types. This sample was included in a study of blood T cell repertoires in COVID-19 (dated by TCRdb to 2020 to 2022). Regarding the study in general: Samples from collaborators originated in the United States, Italy and Spain and spanned both the acute and convalescent phases of COVID-19. A freely available public database, intended as a resource for researchers studying the immune response to SARS-CoV-2, is where the repertoires were released. The sample metadata nearly always contained a de-identified subject ID, COVID-19 status, age in years and sex. Samples were obtained from the ongoing ImmuneRACE study (first 160 participants) and from over a thousand subjects provided by 6 global collaborators. The prospective study material was composed of cDNA or gDNA derived from T cells, B-cell-depleted T cells, or PBMCs. Where HLA class I and class II types were available, the types were taken from metadata supplied by the sample provider, not from assay-based typing. Deeply sampled blood TCRbeta repertoires from subjects exposed to, actively infected with, or recovered from COVID-19 were included in the dataset.

V is cut back by 0 bases and J by 6 bases, with 5 bases in the junction unmatched. From cysteine to phenylalanine, the CDR3 is 15 amino acids long. The only DNA kept is the CDR3, 45 bases in frame from the first base. The germline V gene gives CDR1 as SNHLY and CDR2 as FYNNEI. TCRbeta CDR3 regions were amplified from genomic DNA by means of the immunoSEQ Assay, a bias-controlled multiplex PCR. As for how the authors treated the data: The number of nucleated cells in each sample was estimated from the amplification of reference gene primers within the assay. To quantify the absolute abundance of each unique TCRbeta CDR3 rearrangement, sequence reads were collapsed and filtered. For each sample, productive Simpson clonality was calculated as the square root of Simpson's diversity index across productive rearrangements. TCRdb provides this immuneACCESS table in a form limited to in-frame rearrangements. Some clones are lacking; in checked studies, under half of them reflect an unresolved V gene, and why the rest are absent is not known. V and J calls and clone size are copied from that table; D and trimming were computed from the DNA. The sample table records about 230,000 clones; 86% of these occur just once. In total, the top ten clones hold around a tenth of the sample.

Study-wide findings and limitations: The quantity of clinical and demographic metadata differed by source and by participant and was supplied without curation.

This sequence originates from a man aged 50 to 60 with COVID-19, enrolled during active disease. In this chain, TRBV2 is recombined with TRBJ2-1, with 7 bases matching TRBD1. Sequencing used peripheral blood. The CDR3 amino acid sequence is: CASSEAGQLSNEQFF. The sequence in DNA is TGTGCCAGCAGTGAAGCGGGACAGTTGAGCAATGAGCAGTTCTTC.